What follows are 30 T cell receptor beta chains derived from one specimen sequenced in a study of blood T cell repertoires in COVID-19. Assay used: immunoSEQ multiplex PCR; TCRdb lists only in-frame clones, some missing. Of more than 200,000 clones in the sample, 75% to 90% are singletons; the top ten hold roughly 1.8%. The material sequenced was peripheral blood. All receptors come from a man aged 25-40 years with active or convalescent COVID-19.

This chain uses TRBV10-3 with TRBJ1-1, with 12 bases lining up with TRBD1. The CDR3 covers 13 residues. Looked up from germline, CDR1 is ENHRY and CDR2 is SYGVKD. V lost 8 bases, J lost 8 bases, and 6 bases stayed unmatched. The CDR3 coding sequence is TGTGCCATCCACGGGACAGGGGGCGGGGAAGCTTTCTTT. The encoded protein is CAIHGTGGGEAFF.

The rearrangement joins TRBV5-5 to TRBJ1-5, with TRBD1 matching 7 bases. The J segment lost 3 bases and the V segment lost 4 bases, leaving 16 bases of the junction unmatched. CDR3 length equals 18 residues. Germline values: CDR1 SGHKS, CDR2 YYEKEE (reference sequence). CDR3 sequence: CASSPLAGTGASNQPQHF. In DNA form, the CDR3 reads TGTGCCAGCAGCCCCCTGGCGGGCACAGGGGCTTCCAATCAGCCCCAGCATTTT. Filled out from reference TRBV5-5 and TRBJ1-5, the complete variable domain reads DAGVTQSPTHLIKTRGQQVTLRCSPISGHKSVSWYQQVLGQGPQFIFQYYEKEERGRGNFPDRFSARQFPNYSSELNVNALLLGDSALYLCASSPLAGTGASNQPQHFGDGTRLSIL.

This clone was observed a single time. In nucleotides, the CDR3 is TGCGCCAGCAGCCAAGGGGAAGACTTTGGGGCGCAGTACTTC. Translating it yields CASSQGEDFGAQYF. The chain recombines TRBV4-3 with TRBJ2-7; maybe TRBD1 (5 bases). Trimming cost V 1 base and J 9 bases, with 16 bases left between them. The CDR3 runs to 14 residues. Looked up from germline, CDR1 is LGHNA and CDR2 is YSLEER.

The rearrangement links TRBV6-5 to TRBJ1-2, with a tentative D call TRBD1 (6 bases). Trimming stripped 6 bases from V and 8 bases from J, with 13 bases between. The CDR3 spans 12 residues. The V gene's germline CDR1 is MNHEY and CDR2 SVGAGI. The CDR3 DNA is TGTGCCAGCAGCTTCGGACAGTACGGCTACACCTTC. It encodes CASSFGQYGYTF.

The sample holds a few counts of this clone. V usage is TRBV5-5 and J usage is TRBJ1-2; 8 bases are shared with TRBD1. The CDR3 covers 15 residues. J lost 5 bases, V lost 3 bases, and 9 bases had no gene match. Germline V gives CDR1 SGHKS, CDR2 YYEKEE (reference sequence). CDR3 sequence: CASSYTGTGDYGYTF. CDR3 bases: TGTGCCAGCAGCTACACCGGGACAGGAGATTATGGCTACACCTTC.

The V call is TRBV7-9, the J call TRBJ1-1; tentative D call: TRBD1 (5 bases). The CDR3 totals 14 residues. Germline CDR1 is SEHNR and CDR2 is FQNEAQ (reference sequence). The germline V and J ends were trimmed by 10 bases and 0 bases, with 15 bases remaining between them. In DNA form, the CDR3 reads TGTGCCACCGGGGGTGGCGCCATGAACACTGAAGCTTTCTTT. This gives the protein CATGGGAMNTEAFF.

V and J are TRBV4-3 and TRBJ2-1; 8 positions match TRBD2. CDR1 and CDR2 (germline): LGHNA, YSLEER. The trim removed 0 bases at V and 9 bases at J, leaving 7 bases unmatched. The CDR3 totals 15 residues. The CDR3 sequence: CASSQDFGTRGEQFF. DNA for the CDR3: TGCGCCAGCAGCCAAGATTTTGGGACTAGAGGTGAGCAGTTCTTC.

Concerning this clone: This sample also contains other DNA sequences that code for the same CDR3. V is TRBV27 and J is TRBJ2-1; possibly TRBD2 for D (7 bases). With 5 bases removed from V and 4 bases from J, the gap between germline ends came to 12 bases. This CDR3 spans 14 amino acids. Germline V gene sequence: CDR1 MNHEY, CDR2 SMNVEV (reference sequence). DNA for the CDR3: TGTGCCAGCAGTGGGGGGGCGGGGTACAATGAGCAGTTCTTC. The encoded protein is CASSGGAGYNEQFF.

The chain is built from TRBV9 and TRBJ1-4; D unresolved. V was shortened by 4 bases and J by 0 bases, with 10 bases between the two germline ends. The CDR3 runs to 15 residues. Germline CDR1 is SGDLS and CDR2 is YYNGEE. The CDR3 DNA is TGTGCCAGCAGCCCCCACAGTTCAACTAATGAAAAACTGTTTTTT. Protein product: CASSPHSSTNEKLFF.

The V and J genes are TRBV3-1 (or the pseudogene TRBV3-2) and TRBJ2-1; 8 bases agree with TRBD2. Germline CDR1 is LGHDT and CDR2 is YNNKEL (reference sequence). This CDR3 region has 14 residues. The junction had 8 bases not matched to a gene; V was cut back by 4 bases and J by 9 bases. CDR3 sequence (DNA): TGTGCCAGCAGCCGGCGGGGGGCCGCGAGTGAGCAGTTCTTC. Translating it yields CASSRRGAASEQFF.

The rearrangement uses TRBV3-1 (or the pseudogene TRBV3-2) and TRBJ2-3; unclear D gene. V was pared by 3 bases and J by 3 bases, with 16 bases between. The CDR3 length is 16 residues. In germline, CDR1 is LGHDT, CDR2 YNNKEL (reference sequence). CDR3: CASSHGLGSGTDTQYF. In DNA, the CDR3 is TGTGCCAGCAGCCATGGTCTCGGGTCCGGGACAGATACGCAGTATTTT.

This sequence joins TRBV5-5 and TRBJ1-1; D is ambiguous. This CDR3 is 14 amino acids long. Per germline, CDR1 SGHKS and CDR2 YYEKEE (reference sequence). The germline V and J ends were trimmed by 5 bases and 0 bases, with 11 bases remaining between them. CDR3 in DNA: TGTGCCAGCAGTCCAAATGCGGTGAACACTGAAGCTTTCTTT. It codes for CASSPNAVNTEAFF.

This sequence joins TRBV4-3 and TRBJ2-1; 11 bases align to TRBD1. Looked up from germline, CDR1 is LGHNA and CDR2 is YSLEER. The V and J ends lost 0 bases and 0 bases, in that order; junction bases with no gene match: 4. The CDR3 length is 18 residues. CDR3 in amino acids: CASSQDRTGGSSYNEQFF. In DNA form, the CDR3 reads TGCGCCAGCAGCCAAGATAGGACAGGGGGCTCCTCCTACAATGAGCAGTTCTTC.

The CDR3 DNA follows: TGTGCCAGCAGTGAATGGAGGGCACGCACAGATACGCAGTATTTT. As protein: CASSEWRARTDTQYF. V usage is TRBV2 and J usage is TRBJ2-3; D perhaps matches TRBD2 (6 bases). Trimming took off 2 bases at V and 1 base at J, with 10 bases between the two ends. The CDR3 has 15 residues. Germline CDR1 SNHLY, CDR2 FYNNEI.

The chain carries TRBV19 and TRBJ1-5, with 9 bases matching TRBD1. CDR3 size: 14 residues. The germline gives CDR1 LNHDA, CDR2 SQIVND (reference sequence). Trimming took 6 bases from V and 7 from J; bases not matched to a gene: 7. The CDR3, as DNA: TGTGCCAGTAGATGGACAGGGGTGGCCCAGCCCCAGCATTTT. Its protein product is CASRWTGVAQPQHF.

This chain connects TRBV6-5 to TRBJ2-7; 7 bases align to TRBD1. The CDR3 is 13 residues long. V trimming: 6 bases; J trimming: 2 bases; junction bases outside the gene matches: 4. Germline-derived CDR1 and CDR2 are MNHEY and SVGAGI. The CDR3 DNA follows: TGTGCCAGCAGAAAGACAGGGACCTACGAGCAGTACTTC. It codes for CASRKTGTYEQYF.

V and J are TRBV7-9 and TRBJ2-2, with D perhaps TRBD1 (5 bases). Germline V gene lookup returns CDR1 SEHNR and CDR2 FQNEAQ (reference sequence). V was shortened by 5 bases and J by 6 bases, with 13 bases between the two germline ends. The CDR3 sequence is 14 residues long. The chain's CDR3 is CASSVTGIPGELFF. For the CDR3, the DNA is TGTGCCAGCAGCGTTACAGGAATCCCCGGGGAGCTGTTTTTT.

V is TRBV11-2 and J is TRBJ2-1; TRBD2 matches at 9 bases. Germline V gene sequence: CDR1 SGHAT, CDR2 FQNNGV. V was pared by 5 bases and J by 2 bases, with 7 bases of the junction left unmatched. This CDR3 has 16 amino acids. CDR3 bases: TGTGCCAGCAGCCCAGAAGGGACTAGCCCCTACAATGAGCAGTTCTTC. This encodes CASSPEGTSPYNEQFF.

The CDR3 nucleotides are TGTGCTAGTGGTCCCGACAGTTTATTGCCAGCTTTCTTT. It specifies CASGPDSLLPAFF. This chain links TRBV12-5 with TRBJ1-1, with a tentative D call TRBD1 (5 bases). Trimming pared 5 bases from V and 10 bases from J, leaving 17 bases between. The CDR3 covers 13 residues. The germline V gene encodes CDR1 LGHNT and CDR2 FRNRAP.

The chain has TRBV5-6 and TRBJ1-6, with no clear D. Germline loops: CDR1 SGHDT, CDR2 YYEEEE. Trimming removed 0 bases at V and 4 bases at J, with 11 bases between. The CDR3 consists of 16 residues. CDR3 loop: CASSLAGLQYNSPLHF. The CDR3 nucleotides read TGTGCCAGCAGCTTGGCAGGTCTCCAGTATAATTCACCCCTCCACTTT. The full variable domain, completed using reference TRBV5-6 and TRBJ1-6, is DAGVTQSPTHLIKTRGQQVTLRCSPKSGHDTVSWYQQALGQGPQFIFQYYEEEERQRGNFPDRFSGHQFPNYSSELNVNALLLGDSALYLCASSLAGLQYNSPLHFGNGTRLTVT.

This clone was seen just once. The CDR3 is CASSLMLAGTPGELFF. CDR3 DNA sequence: TGTGCCAGCAGCTTAATGCTAGCGGGGACCCCCGGGGAGCTGTTTTTT. The V and J genes are TRBV7-3 and TRBJ2-2, with 9 bases matching TRBD2. The CDR3 is 16 amino acids. Losses at the gene ends were 1 base for V and 6 bases for J; bases not matched to a gene: 6. Germline V lookup: CDR1 SGHTA, CDR2 FQGTGA.

The chain employs TRBV7-2 and TRBJ1-6, with a weak D call TRBD1 (5 bases). Deletions cut 2 bases from V and 9 bases from J, with 14 bases between. Germline CDR1 and CDR2: SGHTA and FQGNSA. This CDR3 has 15 amino acids. CDR3 nucleotide sequence: TGTGCCAGCAGCTTAATCTCCGGGGGAGTTTCACCCCTCCACTTT. As protein: CASSLISGGVSPLHF. The full variable domain, its missing parts supplied by reference TRBV7-2 and TRBJ1-6, is GAGVSQSPSNKVTEKGKDVELRCDPISGHTALYWYRQSLGQGLEFLIYFQGNSAPDKSGLPSDRFSAERTGGSVSTLTIQRTQQEDSAVYLCASSLISGGVSPLHFGNGTRLTVT.

V and J are TRBV10-1 and TRBJ1-2; D gene unclear. Germline V gives CDR1 WNHNN, CDR2 SYGVQD (reference sequence). This CDR3 is built from 13 residues. Trimming cost V 2 bases and J 0 bases, with 4 bases left between them. The CDR3 here is CASSESPNYGYTF. As DNA, the CDR3 is TGCGCCAGCAGTGAGAGCCCTAACTATGGCTACACCTTC.

This chain joins TRBV4-1 and TRBJ2-7, with 10 bases lining up with TRBD2. Per the germline V gene, CDR1 is MGHRA and CDR2 is YSYEKL. CDR3 length: 16 amino acids. V lost 4 bases, J lost 2 bases, and 8 bases stayed unmatched. The CDR3 reads CASSPLLAGIAYEQYF. In nucleotides, the CDR3 is TGCGCCAGCAGCCCACTACTAGCGGGGATTGCCTACGAGCAGTACTTC.

This clone has more than one count but fewer than ten. The CDR3 bases are TGTGCCATCAGTGAGCCCTGGGACAGGGAGAGCTCCTACGAGCAGTACTTC. It codes for CAISEPWDRESSYEQYF. This rearrangement joins TRBV10-3 to TRBJ2-7; 9 bases align to TRBD1. Trimming removed 2 bases from V and 0 bases from J; junction bases left unmatched: 8. There are 17 residues in the CDR3. Germline CDR1 is ENHRY and CDR2 is SYGVKD.

The CDR3 sequence: CASSYFLRGLETQYF. The CDR3 DNA reads as TGTGCCAGCAGTTACTTTCTCAGGGGGCTGGAGACCCAGTACTTC. This chain connects TRBV6-5 to TRBJ2-5; 8 bases map to TRBD1. CDR3 size: 15 residues. Unmatched junction bases numbered 6, after V lost 1 base and J lost 5 bases. Germline-derived CDR1 and CDR2 are MNHEY and SVGAGI.

V gene TRBV27 combines with J gene TRBJ2-5; 8 nucleotides match TRBD1. Looked up from germline, CDR1 is MNHEY and CDR2 is SMNVEV (reference sequence). The CDR3 has 15 residues. With V trimmed by 3 bases and J by 3 bases, 6 bases remained unmatched. The CDR3 is CASSFLGTGKETQYF. The CDR3 DNA is TGTGCCAGCAGTTTCCTCGGGACAGGCAAAGAGACCCAGTACTTC.

The chain links TRBV4-2 to TRBJ2-3, with 13 bases aligning to TRBD2. Germline V gene data show CDR1 as LGHNA and CDR2 as YNFKEQ. This CDR3 has 16 residues. V shed 4 bases and J 4 bases; nucleotides not matched to a gene: 5. This CDR3 reads CASSRTSGGVSDTQYF. CDR3 DNA sequence: TGTGCCAGCAGCCGAACTAGCGGGGGGGTCTCAGATACGCAGTATTTT.

V is TRBV28 and J is TRBJ2-7; D uncertain. Germline V gene data show CDR1 as MDHEN and CDR2 as SYDVKM. The CDR3 has 12 residues. V was shortened by 4 bases and J by 2 bases, with 6 bases between the two germline ends. In DNA, the CDR3 is TGTGCCAGCAGTTCAGTGACCTACGAGCAGTACTTC. Encoded protein: CASSSVTYEQYF.

The count of this clone is one. The chain carries TRBV7-6 and TRBJ1-4; the D gene is possibly TRBD1 (6 bases). Germline CDR1 and CDR2: SGHVS and FNYEAQ. V was cut by 5 bases and J by 6 bases, with 13 bases left in between. This CDR3 is 14 amino acids long. In nucleotides, the CDR3 is TGTGCCAGCAGCGTCGGGGGGGCTTATGAAAAACTGTTTTTT. Translated, it gives CASSVGGAYEKLFF.